This T cell receptor (beta chain) was recorded in a study of T cells in Graves' hyperthyroidism and ophthalmopathy. Amplified TCR beta CDR3 regions derived from RNA transcripts. First-round RT-PCR with HTBI primers amplified the TCR CDR3 region. TCRdb reprocessed the multiplex PCR reads with MiXCR, giving one entry per CDR3 protein. The sample shows hundreds of thousands of distinct CDR3 sequences, 15% to 20% of them seen only once. Ten or more counts support this clonotype. Specimen: blood. This TCR came from a woman under 30 with Graves' ophthalmopathy.

As DNA, the CDR3 is TGTGCCAGCAGCCCTAGGGGGGTTCTAGAGCAGTTCTTC. It specifies CASSPRGVLEQFF. The rearrangement joins TRBV7-6 to TRBJ2-1; D could derive from TRBD1 or TRBD2 (6 bases each). Germline CDR1 is SGHVS and CDR2 is FNYEAQ. This CDR3 has 13 residues. With 5 bases removed from V and 10 bases from J, the gap between germline ends came to 15 bases.